Included here is one T cell receptor beta chain sequence, with context. Its cognate antigen is unknown. V lost 4 bases, J lost 4 bases, and 19 bases lay in between. The CDR3 length is 16 residues. CDR1 is LNHDA, CDR2 SQIVND, per germline (reference sequence). TCRdb independently ran MiXCR on the reads; one entry per CDR3 protein. Of about 200,000 distinct CDR3 sequences listed, roughly 9% are singletons. The data were taken from a study of T cell repertoires in cytomegalovirus infection. Study context: Indications came from public TCR beta signatures; they pointed to CMV infection and to a matching HLA type.

Study-wide points: Of the TCR beta families, the public ones yielded a cumulative frequency that identified carriers of CMV plus the relevant HLA.

J is TRBJ1-1 and V is TRBV19; a possible D gene is TRBD1 (6 bases). Source material: PBMCs. The clonotype was recovered from a human donor in good health (CMV status not recorded). Some clones in this sample may be carry-over from other donors' samples. This CDR3 is CASSTKTGFGVTEAFF. The DNA for the CDR3 is TGTGCCAGTAGTACGAAAACAGGGTTCGGTGTCACTGAAGCTTTCTTT.